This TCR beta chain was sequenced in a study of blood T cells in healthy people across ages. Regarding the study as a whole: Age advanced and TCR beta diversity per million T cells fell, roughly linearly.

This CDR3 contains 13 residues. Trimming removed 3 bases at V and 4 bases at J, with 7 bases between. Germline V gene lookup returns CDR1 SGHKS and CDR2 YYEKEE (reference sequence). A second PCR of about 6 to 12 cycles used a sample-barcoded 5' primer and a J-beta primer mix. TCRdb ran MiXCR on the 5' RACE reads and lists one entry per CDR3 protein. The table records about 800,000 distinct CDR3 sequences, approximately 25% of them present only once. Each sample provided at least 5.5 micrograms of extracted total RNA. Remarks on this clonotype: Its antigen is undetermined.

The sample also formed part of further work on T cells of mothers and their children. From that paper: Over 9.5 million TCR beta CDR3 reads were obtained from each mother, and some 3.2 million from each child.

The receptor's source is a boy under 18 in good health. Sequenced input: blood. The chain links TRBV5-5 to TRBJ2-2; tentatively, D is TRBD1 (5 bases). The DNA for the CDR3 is TGTGCCAGCAGCTCGGACACCACCGGGGAGCTGTTTTTT. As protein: CASSSDTTGELFF.